The present entry profiles one T cell receptor beta chain with its context. Its antigen is currently unknown. The study ran its PCR with 60 Vbeta and 13 Jbeta primers. Data came from immunoSEQ multiplex PCR; TCRdb stores just in-frame clones and leaves some out. This table holds more than 150,000 clones, more than 65% found once. The data stem from a study of cytomegalovirus exposure and HLA in healthy donors. Study-level results: Equally common other TCR beta chains were less clonally expanded than HLA-associated ones, a later analysis found. The HLA-A and HLA-B alleles of most subjects were reportedly predicted accurately from TCR beta sequences. The authors enumerated some 170 TCR beta chains as linked to cytomegalovirus.

Germline V gene lookup returns CDR1 PRHDT and CDR2 FYEKMQ (reference sequence). CDR3 length equals 15 residues. V trimming: 6 bases; J trimming: 4 bases; junction bases outside the gene matches: 8. Sequencing input: PBMCs. The origin of this receptor is a girl aged 2 to 10 in good health and CMV-seropositive. This chain connects TRBV13 to TRBJ2-1; TRBD2 matches at 8 bases. CDR3 region: CASSPVAGGYNEQFF. In nucleotides, the CDR3 is TGTGCCAGCAGTCCCGTTGCGGGAGGATACAATGAGCAGTTCTTC.